Listed here are 28 T cell receptor beta chains from one sample, sequenced in a study of blood T cell repertoires in COVID-19. Clones were sequenced by immunoSEQ multiplex PCR, and TCRdb holds only the in-frame ones, with some missing. In the table there are some 300,000 clones, roughly 91% of which are singletons. Sequenced input: PBMCs or T cells enriched from blood (not recorded which). The source of these receptors is a woman in her fifties or sixties in a cohort exposed to, infected with or recovered from COVID-19 (not recorded which).

This sequence joins TRBV4-2 and TRBJ2-2; 10 bases are shared with TRBD1. The CDR3 totals 16 residues. CDR1 LGHNA and CDR2 YNFKEQ come from the germline V gene. J lost 5 bases, V lost 4 bases, and 7 bases had no gene match. The CDR3 nucleotides are TGTGCCAGCAGCCCGAGGGGACAGGGGTTAACCGGGGAGCTGTTTTTT. Its protein product is CASSPRGQGLTGELFF.

The chain joins TRBV6-1 to TRBJ1-1, with D perhaps TRBD1 (5 bases). The CDR3 length is 15 residues. Looked up from germline, CDR1 is MNHNS and CDR2 is SASEGT. V was cut by 1 base and J by 1 base, with 10 bases left in between. In nucleotides, the CDR3 is TGTGCCAGCAGTGAAGGGGTCACAGGGAACACTGAAGCTTTCTTT. Its protein product is CASSEGVTGNTEAFF.

The chain couples TRBV3-1 (or the pseudogene TRBV3-2) to TRBJ2-1; D gene uncertain. Trimming shortened V by 1 base and J by 10 bases, and 11 bases separated the two germline ends. Germline V gene sequence: CDR1 LGHDT, CDR2 YNNKEL (reference sequence). This CDR3 is 13 amino acids long. DNA of the CDR3: TGTGCCAGCAGCCAAGTAACTCCCCCCGAGCAGTTCTTC. Its translation: CASSQVTPPEQFF.

The V call is TRBV5-1, the J call TRBJ2-1, with D possibly matching TRBD2 (6 bases). V shed 3 bases and J shed 9 bases, with 22 bases lying between them. There are 16 residues in the CDR3. Germline V gene lookup returns CDR1 SGHRS and CDR2 YFSETQ. CDR3 in amino acids: CASSSGLRDSEVEQFF. As DNA, the CDR3 is TGCGCCAGCAGCTCGGGCCTCCGGGACTCAGAGGTTGAGCAGTTCTTC.

The rearrangement joins TRBV9 to TRBJ2-7; TRBD2 agrees at 10 bases. There are 15 residues in the CDR3. Trimming at V came to 0 bases and at J to 1 base, leaving 1 base not matched to a gene. Germline values: CDR1 SGDLS, CDR2 YYNGEE. The CDR3 sequence is CASSVGGLASYEQYF. The CDR3 nucleotides are TGTGCCAGCAGCGTAGGGGGACTAGCGTCCTACGAGCAGTACTTC.

This chain joins TRBV18 and TRBJ1-6; the D is unclear. V was pared by 3 bases and J by 10 bases, with 13 bases between. The CDR3 extends over 14 amino acids. The germline CDR1 and CDR2 sequences are KGHSH and LQKENI. The CDR3: CASSPAAVGSPLHF. CDR3 in DNA: TGTGCCAGCTCACCGGCGGCTGTTGGGTCACCCCTCCACTTT.

CDR3 region: CASSLIGASGETQYF. CDR3 DNA sequence: TGCGCCAGCAGCTTGATTGGCGCGTCAGGAGAGACCCAGTACTTC. The V call is TRBV5-1, the J call TRBJ2-5; the D is unclear. CDR1 is SGHRS, CDR2 YFSETQ, per germline. CDR3 length equals 15 residues. V shed 1 base and J shed 4 bases, with 14 bases lying between them.

The gene calls are TRBV2 and TRBJ2-2; TRBD1 matches 11 bases. CDR3 length: 18 amino acids. Germline V gene data show CDR1 as SNHLY and CDR2 as FYNNEI. V gave up 4 bases and J gave up 4 bases; unmatched junction bases: 11. The CDR3 DNA reads TGTGCCAGCAGTGGGTATTTAGGGACAGGGGGTTCCACCGGGGAGCTGTTTTTT. Encoded protein: CASSGYLGTGGSTGELFF.

This chain connects TRBV7-9 to TRBJ2-7; 11 bases are shared with TRBD2. The J segment lost 0 bases and the V segment lost 2 bases, leaving 0 bases of the junction unmatched. Germline V gene lookup returns CDR1 SEHNR and CDR2 FQNEAQ (reference sequence). The CDR3 length is 15 residues. Here the CDR3 reads CASSLLAGGSYEQYF. CDR3 coding DNA: TGTGCCAGCAGCTTACTAGCGGGAGGCTCCTACGAGCAGTACTTC.

The rearrangement joins TRBV28 to TRBJ2-3; 12 bases align to TRBD2. The CDR3 is made up of 15 amino acids. CDR1 is MDHEN, CDR2 SYDVKM, per germline. The junction had 3 bases not matched to a gene; V was cut back by 6 bases and J by 2 bases. The CDR3 spells CASSGTSGYTDTQYF. As DNA, the CDR3 is TGTGCCAGCAGCGGGACTAGCGGGTACACAGATACGCAGTATTTT.

This clone has only one observation. CDR3 loop: CASSTTGGDGYTF. In DNA form, the CDR3 reads TGTGCCAGCAGTACTACAGGGGGCGATGGCTACACCTTC. This chain connects TRBV2 to TRBJ1-2; 9 bases line up with TRBD1. This CDR3 has 13 residues. Per germline, CDR1 SNHLY and CDR2 FYNNEI. After removal of 5 bases from V and 6 bases from J, the junction contained 4 bases not matched to a gene.

J is TRBJ1-6 and V is TRBV28; 7 bases are shared with TRBD1. The CDR3 runs to 15 residues. CDR1 MDHEN and CDR2 SYDVKM come from the germline V gene. The V and J ends lost 4 bases and 0 bases, in that order; junction bases with no gene match: 0. In DNA, the CDR3 is TGTGCCAGCAGTTCAGGGGGCTCCTATAATTCACCCCTCCACTTT. Its translation: CASSSGGSYNSPLHF.

This chain connects TRBV5-6 to TRBJ2-7, with TRBD1 matching 7 bases. CDR1 and CDR2 from the germline V gene are SGHDT and YYEEEE. This CDR3 region has 16 residues. The V segment lost 4 bases and the J segment 2 bases; nucleotides outside the gene matches: 12. The CDR3 here is CASSPSDRARAYEQYF. The CDR3 DNA is TGTGCCAGCAGCCCTTCCGACAGGGCTCGGGCCTACGAGCAGTACTTC.

The chain carries TRBV27 and TRBJ2-1; 16 bases are a match to TRBD2. CDR3 length: 18 residues. The V and J ends lost 8 bases and 6 bases, in that order; junction bases with no gene match: 13. Germline V gene sequence: CDR1 MNHEY, CDR2 SMNVEV (reference sequence). This CDR3 is CASVGGGLAGGRGNEQFF. Here the CDR3 DNA reads TGTGCCAGCGTAGGAGGGGGACTAGCGGGAGGGCGGGGCAATGAGCAGTTCTTC.

The chain combines TRBV19 with TRBJ2-1; 15 bases align to TRBD2. Trimming removed 5 bases from V and 10 bases from J; junction bases left unmatched: 6. The CDR3 has 15 amino acids. Germline CDR1 is LNHDA and CDR2 is SQIVND (reference sequence). CDR3 residues: CASSFGLAGGKEQFF. The DNA of the CDR3 is TGTGCCAGTAGTTTTGGACTAGCGGGGGGGAAAGAGCAGTTCTTC.

J is TRBJ2-1 and V is TRBV10-1, with 9 bases matching TRBD1. CDR1 is WNHNN, CDR2 SYGVQD, per germline (reference sequence). The CDR3 totals 16 residues. Trimming removed 0 bases from V and 2 bases from J; junction bases left unmatched: 2. CDR3 DNA: TGCGCCAGCAGTGAGTCCGGGACAGGGCCCTACAATGAGCAGTTCTTC. Residues: CASSESGTGPYNEQFF.

The chain is built from TRBV28 and TRBJ2-7; 7 positions match TRBD2. Unmatched junction bases numbered 14, after V lost 4 bases and J lost 2 bases. From germline, CDR1 is MDHEN and CDR2 SYDVKM. There are 17 residues in the CDR3. This chain's CDR3 is CASSSDGPGLNPYEQYF. The CDR3 nucleotides read TGTGCCAGCAGTTCCGATGGACCGGGACTAAACCCCTACGAGCAGTACTTC. The full variable domain, its missing parts supplied by reference TRBV28 and TRBJ2-7, is DVKVTQSSRYLVKRTGEKVFLECVQDMDHENMFWYRQDPGLGLRLIYFSYDVKMKEKGDIPEGYSVSREKKERFSLILESASTNQTSMYLCASSSDGPGLNPYEQYFGPGTRLTVT.

The rearrangement joins TRBV30 to TRBJ2-3; weak D call: TRBD1 (5 bases). Germline values: CDR1 GTSNPN, CDR2 SVGIG (reference sequence). The CDR3 runs 13 residues. V was shortened by 2 bases and J by 3 bases, with 9 bases between the two germline ends. The CDR3 region has the DNA TGTGCCTGGAGTCTCGACAGAACAGATACGCAGTATTTT. Translation: CAWSLDRTDTQYF. Full variable domain (remainder filled in from reference TRBV30 and TRBJ2-3): SQTIHQWPATLVQPVGSPLSLECTVEGTSNPNLYWYRQAAGRGLQLLFYSVGIGQISSEVPQNLSASRPQDRQFILSSKKLLLSDSGFYLCAWSLDRTDTQYFGPGTRLTVL.

The rearrangement uses TRBV2 and TRBJ2-5, with a possible D match to TRBD2 (6 bases). This CDR3 spans 13 amino acids. V was clipped by 7 bases and J by 5 bases, with 14 bases between them. From germline, CDR1 is SNHLY and CDR2 FYNNEI. CDR3 nucleotide sequence: TGTGCCAGCAATAATGTTGGGGGGGAGACCCAGTACTTC. It is translated as CASNNVGGETQYF.

The CDR3 loop is CASIGTAHGYTF. As DNA, the CDR3 is TGTGCCAGTATTGGGACAGCTCATGGCTACACCTTC. The V and J genes are TRBV19 and TRBJ1-2; 7 bases are shared with TRBD1. V dropped 7 bases and J dropped 6; count of bases not matched to a gene: 5. The germline gives CDR1 LNHDA, CDR2 SQIVND (reference sequence). This CDR3 region has 12 residues.

This chain uses TRBV5-1 with TRBJ2-1; no clear D. Germline V gives CDR1 SGHRS, CDR2 YFSETQ. This CDR3 has 12 residues. V was trimmed by 5 bases and J by 8 bases, leaving 11 bases between them. The DNA of the CDR3 is TGCGCCAGCAGAGCGAACTGGGATGAGCAGTTCTTC. Encoded protein: CASRANWDEQFF.

The V gene is TRBV7-3, the J gene TRBJ2-2, with 8 bases lining up with TRBD1. V was clipped by 5 bases and J by 7 bases; unmatched bases: 9. The germline CDR1 and CDR2 sequences are SGHTA and FQGTGA. The CDR3 is 15 amino acids. The CDR3 DNA sequence: TGTGCCAGCAGCCGACAGGGGAATAAGGGCGGGGAGCTGTTTTTT. This codes for CASSRQGNKGGELFF.

The chain couples TRBV6-5 to TRBJ2-7; 9 bases align to TRBD1. CDR1 and CDR2 (germline): MNHEY, SVGAGI. J lost 0 bases, V lost 6 bases, and 6 bases had no gene match. The CDR3 totals 15 residues. The CDR3 loop is CASRRPGQGSYEQYF. CDR3 sequence (DNA): TGTGCCAGCAGACGACCGGGACAGGGCTCCTACGAGCAGTACTTC.

The chain uses TRBV2 and TRBJ1-5; 7 bases map to TRBD1. With 6 bases clipped from V and 1 base from J, the junction kept 6 bases outside the gene matches. The germline V gene has CDR1 SNHLY and CDR2 FYNNEI. This CDR3 spans 15 amino acids. The CDR3 sequence is CASRRQGQSNQPQHF. The CDR3 DNA sequence: TGTGCCAGCAGACGACAGGGCCAAAGCAATCAGCCCCAGCATTTT.

The chain uses TRBV11-1 and TRBJ1-6; 8 bases map to TRBD1. V dropped 5 bases and J dropped 7; count of bases not matched to a gene: 10. Germline CDR1 and CDR2: SGHAT and FQDESV (reference sequence). This CDR3 has 16 residues. The CDR3 DNA follows: TGTGCCAGCAGCCTAGAGCCGGGACAGGTCAATTCACCCCTCCACTTT. Its protein product is CASSLEPGQVNSPLHF.

The chain joins TRBV3-1 (or the pseudogene TRBV3-2) to TRBJ2-7, with 14 bases that match TRBD2. The CDR3 is made up of 17 amino acids. CDR1 is LGHDT, CDR2 YNNKEL, per germline (reference sequence). V was clipped by 4 bases and J by 0 bases; unmatched bases: 5. Here the CDR3 reads CASSRGLAGGSSYEQYF. CDR3 DNA: TGTGCCAGCAGCCGTGGACTAGCGGGAGGAAGCTCCTACGAGCAGTACTTC.

This clone appeared a few times. The chain employs TRBV30 and TRBJ2-2; D remains unclear. V was clipped by 2 bases and J by 7 bases, with 8 bases between them. This CDR3 contains 12 residues. Germline V gene lookup returns CDR1 GTSNPN and CDR2 SVGIG (reference sequence). Written as DNA, the CDR3 is TGTGCCTGGAGTCGGGTGGTCGGGGAGCTGTTTTTT. It encodes CAWSRVVGELFF.

This chain uses TRBV5-6 with TRBJ1-6, with 9 bases that match TRBD1. The CDR3 runs to 15 residues. J was trimmed by 6 bases and V by 4 bases; bases with no gene match: 5. Looked up from germline, CDR1 is SGHDT and CDR2 is YYEEEE. The DNA of the CDR3 is TGTGCCAGCAGCCCGGGACAGGGATTTAATTCACCCCTCCACTTT. Its protein is CASSPGQGFNSPLHF.